This T cell receptor (beta chain) derives from a study of beta chain features in type 1 diabetes (dated by TCRdb to the late 2010s). Some background on the complete study: No differences in mean age, gender distribution, total cell number or subset yield were found between patients and healthy donors. The study compared TCRB repertoires of sorted circulating CD4+ T cell subsets between recently diagnosed type 1 diabetes patients and matched healthy donors. A total of approximately 100 million sorted cells were examined across all samples, and the number of cells per subset was strongly correlated with RNA yield. Naive and central memory subsets were obtained from all 28 donors, but regulatory and stem cell-like memory subsets were isolated from only 8 patients and 8 healthy donors.

The germline V end is reduced by 1 base and the J end by 7 bases; junction bases left unmatched: 5. The CDR3 measures 15 amino acids from cysteine to phenylalanine. Only the CDR3 DNA stays, 45 bases, in frame from base 1. CDR1 and CDR2 are drawn from the germline V gene: MGHRA, YSYEKL. What the research found in general, with its limitations: HLA sub-analyses involved small numbers of individuals, so any influence of HLA type on TCRB rearrangement remained unresolved. A moderate but significant shortening of TCRB CDR3 length was observed in type 1 diabetes patients in all four CD4+ subsets. Naive, central memory and regulatory TCRB repertoires appeared more similar among patients than among healthy donors. Shorter templates might have been favored by PCR, but patient and control samples were amplified and corrected together, so both groups would have been affected equally by any skew. Because cDNA rather than genomic DNA was sequenced, highly expressing activated cells could have been over-represented, although no difference in activation and CD3 levels was found between groups. At VDJ recombination sites, type 1 diabetes patients had fewer insertions and more deleted nucleotides, which implies abnormalities in thymic rearrangement.

The entire isolated RNA was reverse transcribed using the High Capacity cDNA Reverse Transcription Kit, and thus expressed TCRB transcripts were sequenced. Deep immunoSEQ sequencing was applied to naive, central memory and regulatory T cell samples, giving an average of roughly 3.5 million total reads per sample. Sorted cells were lysed in RLT buffer and RNA was extracted with DNase-treated RNeasy Micro or Mini kits, depending on cell number. Each cell subset was processed separately to prevent cross-contamination, with patient and healthy donor samples processed together. The immunoSEQ multiplex PCR was used to amplify TCRB sequences from cDNA, yielding 87-bp fragments that span the CDR3 region. Sequencing of the amplicons was done on the Illumina HiSeq platform. The study's own analysis went as follows. PCR bias was corrected computationally using synthetic template baselines, and reads within Hamming distance 2 were collapsed, with unmergeable singletons discarded. Reads were aligned against IMGT so that V, D and J genes, CDR3 length and insertions or deletions at six rearrangement sites could be assigned. Within each subset, clonotype counts were normalized to sorted cell number, and only after that were true diversity and Gini coefficients computed with the tcR R package. The overlap coefficient, calculated on TCRB nucleotide sequences, was used to measure repertoire sharing. TCRdb holds this immuneACCESS table with in-frame rearrangements only. Some clones are missing; in checked studies, unresolved V genes explain under half, and the rest has no known cause. The V and J calls and clone size come from that table; D and trimming were worked out from the DNA. In all, the sample holds some 120,000 clones, and around 16% of those were seen once. Around 2.7% of the sample rests with the top ten.

Each donor gave one peripheral blood draw, averaging approximately 0.12 L, which was collected into heparinised tubes. Using a panel that included CD45RO, CCR7, CD25, CD127, CD95 and CD27, naive, central memory, regulatory and stem cell-like memory CD4+ T cells were sorted on a BD FACSAria II. Every sorted population had a purity above 98%. Right away, PBMCs were isolated by Lymphoprep density gradient centrifugation and were stained directly, with no culture step. To minimize batch effects, samples were stained and sorted in pairs, one healthy donor with one patient per experiment. This clone occurred a few times. Its antigen remains unidentified. Base quality data are lacking; no much larger clone is found one base away.

The clonotype was recovered from a man aged 18 to 30 with type 1 diabetes. The chain was built from TRBV4-1 and TRBJ2-1; 9 bases in the middle match TRBD1. The sample consisted of central memory CD4+ T cells from blood. The sequenced DNA: TGCGCCAGCAGCCAAGTAGGACAGGGGAATAATGAGCAGTTCTTC. Translated, this is CASSQVGQGNNEQFF.